Following are 20 T cell receptor beta chains from one sample sequenced in a study of beta chain features in type 1 diabetes. Sequencing targeted expressed TCRB transcripts, as all isolated RNA had been reverse transcribed. Repertoires were generated with immunoSEQ multiplex PCR, while TCRdb's copy carries only in-frame clones and drops some. Among around 300,000 clones listed, under 8.5% were seen once. The sequenced sample was central memory CD4+ T cells from blood. The receptors originated from a woman between 18 and 30 years old in good health.

The V gene is TRBV7-2, the J gene TRBJ1-1; D remains ambiguous. With 5 bases removed from V and 5 bases from J, the gap between germline ends came to 9 bases. The CDR3 has 12 amino acids. Germline assignment: CDR1 SGHTA and CDR2 FQGNSA. The CDR3 nucleotides read TGTGCCAGCAGCCCGCAGAGGACTGAAGCTTTCTTT. Translating it yields CASSPQRTEAFF.

Many counts were recorded for this clone. The chain carries TRBV6-4 and TRBJ1-6, with D tentatively TRBD1 (5 bases). Germline CDR1 reads MRHNA; CDR2 reads SNTAGT. Trimming cost V 4 bases and J 7 bases, with 11 bases left between them. There are 14 residues in the CDR3. Here the CDR3 reads CASSAGTANSPLHF. CDR3 sequence (DNA): TGTGCCAGCAGTGCTGGGACTGCGAATTCACCCCTCCACTTT.

The V gene is TRBV7-6, the J gene TRBJ2-1; maybe TRBD1 (5 bases). The ends were cut back, 7 bases at V and 0 bases at J, with 13 bases in the middle. This CDR3 contains 15 residues. The V gene's germline CDR1 is SGHVS and CDR2 FNYEAQ. The CDR3 region is CASTQMQGSYNEQFF. The CDR3 region has the DNA TGTGCCAGCACCCAAATGCAGGGCTCCTACAATGAGCAGTTCTTC.

This clone has a handful of counts. The rearrangement joins TRBV5-4 to TRBJ2-1; TRBD1 matches 8 bases. Germline values: CDR1 SGHNT, CDR2 YYREEE (reference sequence). CDR3 length: 15 amino acids. With 6 bases clipped from V and 5 bases from J, the junction kept 10 bases outside the gene matches. Here the CDR3 DNA reads TGTGCCAGCAAATTGGCGGACAGGGCCCACAATGAGCAGTTCTTC. Translation: CASKLADRAHNEQFF.

The V gene is TRBV14, the J gene TRBJ2-7; TRBD2 aligns across 11 bases. CDR3 length equals 15 residues. Per germline, CDR1 SGHDN and CDR2 FVKESK. V was clipped by 4 bases and J by 5 bases; unmatched bases: 7. CDR3 coding DNA: TGTGCCAGCAGCCTTAGCGGGAGGGCCCACCACGAGCAGTACTTC. This encodes CASSLSGRAHHEQYF.

The V and J genes are TRBV5-4 and TRBJ2-7; 10 bases map to TRBD1. V shed 4 bases, J shed 2 bases, and the junction held 6 bases outside the gene matches. The CDR3 consists of 15 residues. The germline V gene encodes CDR1 SGHNT and CDR2 YYREEE (reference sequence). For the CDR3, the DNA is TGTGCCAGCAGCGGGGGACAGGGGATAACCTACGAGCAGTACTTC. This codes for CASSGGQGITYEQYF.

This clone came up many times. The V and J genes are TRBV7-9 and TRBJ1-6; D unclear. V lost 3 bases and J 7 bases, leaving 10 bases between the germline ends. The CDR3 is 14 amino acids. The V gene's germline CDR1 is SEHNR and CDR2 FQNEAQ (reference sequence). The CDR3 DNA is TGTGCCAGCAGCTTTGCGGCGGGGAATTCACCCCTCCACTTT. Encoded protein: CASSFAAGNSPLHF.

Points on this clone: The same CDR3 can be traced to other DNA sequences in this sample. The chain couples TRBV5-4 to TRBJ2-1, with D maybe TRBD2 (6 bases). This CDR3 contains 15 residues. V lost 4 bases and J 0 bases, leaving 11 bases between the germline ends. Germline CDR1 and CDR2: SGHNT and YYREEE (reference sequence). The CDR3 spells CASSPPGGSYNEQFF. CDR3 DNA sequence: TGTGCCAGCAGCCCTCCCGGGGGCTCCTACAATGAGCAGTTCTTC.

The rearrangement links TRBV7-9 to TRBJ2-5, with D tentatively TRBD1 (5 bases). Trimming stripped 0 bases from V and 5 bases from J, with 13 bases between. The CDR3 length is 15 residues. In germline, CDR1 is SEHNR, CDR2 FQNEAQ (reference sequence). Here the CDR3 DNA reads TGTGCCAGCAGCTTAGCCTGGCAGGGTAGTGAGACCCAGTACTTC. Residues: CASSLAWQGSETQYF.

This clone came up a few times. This chain uses TRBV7-2 with TRBJ2-2, with 7 bases lining up with TRBD1. CDR1 SGHTA and CDR2 FQGNSA come from the germline V gene. This CDR3 region has 15 residues. V gave up 5 bases and J gave up 0 bases; unmatched junction bases: 3. The CDR3 region is CASSRQGANTGELFF. For the CDR3, the DNA is TGTGCCAGCAGCCGTCAGGGGGCGAACACCGGGGAGCTGTTTTTT.

Concerning this clone: At one boundary the junction diverges from the germline segment, which might be a read error. This chain links TRBV20-1 with TRBJ1-2; D call uncertain. CDR1 and CDR2 (germline): DFQATT, SNEGSKA (reference sequence). CDR3 length: 11 residues. This chain's CDR3 is CSARRVAEVSF. CDR3 nucleotide sequence: TGCAGTGCTCGAAGGGTGGCAGAAGTGTCCTTC.

Remarks on this clone: A read error may produce the germline difference seen at one junction end. In the same sample, other DNA sequences code for this CDR3. The genes are TRBV9 and TRBJ2-3, with D maybe TRBD2 (5 bases). Germline V gene sequence: CDR1 SGDLS, CDR2 YYNGEE. This CDR3 region has 13 residues. CDR3 in amino acids: CASSVEGYGTQYF. CDR3 nucleotide sequence: TGTGCCAGTAGCGTAGAGGGTTATGGTACGCAGTATTTT.

This clone occurred a few times. The chain combines TRBV7-2 with TRBJ2-5, with D tentatively TRBD2 (6 bases). V lost 2 bases to trimming and J lost 7 bases, with 8 bases between them. There are 12 residues in the CDR3. Germline CDR1 is SGHTA and CDR2 is FQGNSA. The CDR3 bases are TGTGCCAGCAGCTTATATAGCGGGACCCAGTACTTC. It specifies CASSLYSGTQYF. Based on the CDR3 plus reference TRBV7-2 and TRBJ2-5, the full variable domain is GAGVSQSPSNKVTEKGKDVELRCDPISGHTALYWYRQSLGQGLEFLIYFQGNSAPDKSGLPSDRFSAERTGGSVSTLTIQRTQQEDSAVYLCASSLYSGTQYFGPGTRLLVL.

This sequence joins TRBV7-2 and TRBJ2-2; 7 bases fit TRBD2. Germline values: CDR1 SGHTA, CDR2 FQGNSA. J was trimmed by 0 bases and V by 5 bases; bases with no gene match: 9. This CDR3 has 17 amino acids. The CDR3 nucleotides are TGTGCCAGCAGCCCGCGTCCTAGCGGACCGAACACCGGGGAGCTGTTTTTT. It is translated as CASSPRPSGPNTGELFF.

A few counts support this clone. This chain links TRBV10-3 with TRBJ2-7; D might be TRBD1 (6 bases). The CDR3 extends over 17 amino acids. V lost 0 bases and J lost 5, with 20 bases in between. From germline, CDR1 is ENHRY and CDR2 SYGVKD. CDR3 nucleotide sequence: TGTGCCATCAGTGAGTCTTTGGTATTGGGGGCGCGAGACGAGCAGTACTTC. It yields the protein CAISESLVLGARDEQYF.

The gene calls are TRBV6-6 and TRBJ1-5; TRBD1 aligns across 7 bases. Germline-derived CDR1 and CDR2 are MNHNY and SVGAGI (reference sequence). The trim removed 5 bases at V and 3 bases at J, leaving 7 bases unmatched. This CDR3 contains 15 residues. CDR3 in DNA: TGTGCCAGCAGTGCTTCGGGACAGCTCAATCAGCCCCAGCATTTT. Protein product: CASSASGQLNQPQHF.

For this clone: A far larger clone is only one base removed, so a read error is likely. The identical CDR3 is also encoded by other nucleotide sequences in the sample. V gene TRBV7-9 combines with J gene TRBJ2-6; D call uncertain. This CDR3 has 15 residues. The V and J ends lost 6 bases and 4 bases respectively, with 13 bases between them. Germline V lookup: CDR1 SEHNR, CDR2 FQNEAQ (reference sequence). Here the CDR3 reads CASRNEEAGANVLTF. For the CDR3, the DNA is TGTGCCAGCAGGAATGAGGAAGCGGGGGCCAACGTCCTGACTTTC.

J is TRBJ1-2 and V is TRBV28; the D is unclear. There are 16 residues in the CDR3. Germline-derived CDR1 and CDR2 are MDHEN and SYDVKM. The V and J ends lost 3 bases and 0 bases respectively, with 14 bases between them. The CDR3 region is CASSLKPLGPNYGYTF. CDR3 in DNA: TGTGCCAGCAGTTTGAAACCTCTTGGGCCTAACTATGGCTACACCTTC.

There are many counts of this clone. This chain connects TRBV6-6 to TRBJ2-5, with 10 positions matching TRBD2. The CDR3 has 13 residues. Germline CDR1 reads MNHNY; CDR2 reads SVGAGI (reference sequence). Trimming took 7 bases from V and 3 from J; bases not matched to a gene: 2. Written as DNA, the CDR3 is TGTGCCAGCATTCTAGCGGGAGAAGAGACCCAGTACTTC. This encodes CASILAGEETQYF.

This clone showed up just a few times. The V gene is TRBV27, the J gene TRBJ2-1; D possibly corresponds to TRBD1 (7 bases). The CDR3 length is 14 residues. Germline values: CDR1 MNHEY, CDR2 SMNVEV (reference sequence). The V gene lost 7 bases and the J gene lost 10 bases, with 20 bases spanning the gap. This CDR3 is CASIPLEGGQEQFF. The DNA of the CDR3 is TGTGCCAGCATTCCCCTTGAGGGGGGACAGGAGCAGTTCTTC.